The rows below give T cell receptor beta chains drawn from one sample of a study of T cells in Graves' hyperthyroidism and ophthalmopathy. Each CDR3 protein is one row after TCRdb ran MiXCR on the multiplex PCR reads. Among 200,000 to 250,000 distinct CDR3 sequences listed, about a sixth were seen once. Sequencing was done on a sample of blood. The receptors originated from a woman aged 45-65 years with Graves' hyperthyroidism. CDR3s include the opening cysteine and the closing phenylalanine or tryptophan. The order of the fields is CDR3 protein, CDR3 DNA, clone size, V gene, J gene, D gene. The D gene is left open where the match is weak. A clone size is listed for some rows: how often the clone was seen (once, few, many), or a class if it is expanded.

CDR3 protein: CASSQYNRGSTEAFF
CDR3 DNA: TGTGCCAGCAGCCAATATAACAGGGGGTCAACTGAAGCTTTCTTT
clone size: few
V gene: TRBV16
J gene: TRBJ1-1
D gene: TRBD1

CDR3 protein: CASSELPGTSGTYEQYF
CDR3 DNA: TGCGCCAGCAGTGAGTTACCAGGGACTAGCGGGACCTACGAGCAGTACTTC
clone size: many
V gene: TRBV10-2
J gene: TRBJ2-7
D gene: TRBD2

CDR3 protein: CASSDSREEAQYF
CDR3 DNA: TGTGCCAGCAGTGATTCGCGGGAGGAGGCCCAGTACTTC
clone size: few
V gene: TRBV6-1
J gene: TRBJ2-5
D gene: TRBD2

CDR3 protein: CASSLSGQIQETQYF
CDR3 DNA: TGTGCCAGCAGCTTAAGCGGACAAATCCAAGAGACCCAGTACTTC
clone size: many
V gene: TRBV7-3
J gene: TRBJ2-5
D gene: NA

CDR3 protein: CASSLYDQNTGELFF
CDR3 DNA: TGTGCCAGCAGTTTGTATGATCAGAACACCGGGGAGCTGTTTTTT
clone size: few
V gene: TRBV27
J gene: TRBJ2-2
D gene: NA

CDR3 protein: CASSPVPVVLRNEQYF
CDR3 DNA: TGTGCCAGCTCACCCGTACCGGTAGTACTTCGGAACGAGCAGTACTTC
clone size: NA
V gene: TRBV18
J gene: TRBJ2-7
D gene: NA

CDR3 protein: CASSVEPCSGIHCEQYF
CDR3 DNA: TGTGCCAGCAGCGTAGAGCCCTGTAGCGGGATTCATTGTGAGCAGTACTTC
clone size: few
V gene: TRBV9
J gene: TRBJ2-7
D gene: TRBD2

CDR3 protein: CASSRGVSGANVLTF
CDR3 DNA: TGCGCCAGCAGCCGGGGGGTCTCTGGGGCCAACGTCCTGACTTTC
clone size: NA
V gene: TRBV4-1
J gene: TRBJ2-6
D gene: NA

CDR3 protein: CASSLDQPQHF
CDR3 DNA: TGTGCCAGCAGTCTGGATCAGCCCCAGCATTTT
clone size: many
V gene: TRBV2
J gene: TRBJ1-5
D gene: NA

CDR3 protein: CSVEDPHREQETQYF
CDR3 DNA: TGCAGCGTTGAAGACCCCCACAGGGAACAAGAGACCCAGTACTTC
clone size: many
V gene: TRBV29-1
J gene: TRBJ2-5
D gene: NA

CDR3 protein: CASSPVLAGAQGYNEQFF
CDR3 DNA: TGTGCCAGCAGCCCCGTTCTAGCGGGAGCGCAGGGGTACAATGAGCAGTTCTTC
clone size: many
V gene: TRBV11-2
J gene: TRBJ2-1
D gene: TRBD2

CDR3 protein: CASSQRVTGELFF
CDR3 DNA: TGTGCCAGCAGCCAACGCGTCACCGGGGAGCTGTTTTTT
clone size: NA
V gene: TRBV3-1
J gene: TRBJ2-2
D gene: NA

CDR3 protein: CASSSHTLPREGTDTQYF
CDR3 DNA: TGTGCCAGCAGCTCCCACACCCTTCCCCGCGAGGGCACAGATACGCAGTATTTT
clone size: many
V gene: TRBV27
J gene: TRBJ2-3
D gene: NA

CDR3 protein: CAWSVEANTEAFF
CDR3 DNA: TGTGCCTGGAGTGTAGAAGCTAACACTGAAGCTTTCTTT
clone size: many
V gene: TRBV30
J gene: TRBJ1-1
D gene: NA

CDR3 protein: CASSLGPDPYYGYTF
CDR3 DNA: TGCGCCAGCAGCTTGGGGCCCGACCCCTACTATGGCTACACCTTC
clone size: many
V gene: TRBV5-1
J gene: TRBJ1-2
D gene: NA

CDR3 protein: CSVRDTSGRSNEQFF
CDR3 DNA: TGCAGTGTGAGGGATACTAGCGGGAGGAGTAATGAGCAGTTCTTC
clone size: few
V gene: TRBV20-1
J gene: TRBJ2-1
D gene: TRBD2

CDR3 protein: CASSPGRAYGYTF
CDR3 DNA: TGTGCCAGCAGCCCAGGACGGGCCTATGGCTACACCTTC
clone size: many
V gene: TRBV7-8
J gene: TRBJ1-2
D gene: NA

CDR3 protein: CATSANRATTGELFF
CDR3 DNA: TGTGCCACCAGTGCCAACAGGGCGACCACCGGGGAGCTGTTTTTT
clone size: many
V gene: TRBV24-1
J gene: TRBJ2-2
D gene: NA

CDR3 protein: CASSPAGSNQPQHF
CDR3 DNA: TGTGCCAGCAGCCCAGCGGGTAGCAATCAGCCCCAGCATTTT
clone size: NA
V gene: TRBV6-1
J gene: TRBJ1-5
D gene: NA

CDR3 protein: CAITGGGKPQHF
CDR3 DNA: TGTGCCATAACCGGGGGGGGTAAGCCCCAGCATTTT
clone size: NA
V gene: TRBV15
J gene: TRBJ1-5
D gene: NA

CDR3 protein: CASSSLRDRSLEQFF
CDR3 DNA: TGTGCCAGCAGCTCCCTCAGGGACAGGTCACTTGAGCAGTTCTTC
clone size: many
V gene: TRBV11-2
J gene: TRBJ2-1
D gene: TRBD1

CDR3 protein: CASSQGRTSGNEQFF
CDR3 DNA: TGCGCCAGCAGCCAGGGTCGGACTAGCGGAAATGAGCAGTTCTTC
clone size: once
V gene: TRBV4-3
J gene: TRBJ2-1
D gene: TRBD2

CDR3 protein: CASSPSLMTGINTEAFF
CDR3 DNA: TGTGCCAGCTCACCGTCACTTATGACAGGGATTAACACTGAAGCTTTCTTT
clone size: many
V gene: TRBV18
J gene: TRBJ1-1
D gene: TRBD1

CDR3 protein: CASSIAGPPATAQYF
CDR3 DNA: TGTGCCAGTAGTATAGCGGGGCCCCCCGCAACGGCCCAGTACTTC
clone size: many
V gene: TRBV19
J gene: TRBJ2-5
D gene: NA

CDR3 protein: CATSEQTSIQETQYF
CDR3 DNA: TGTGCCACCAGTGAACAAACATCTATCCAAGAGACCCAGTACTTC
clone size: NA
V gene: TRBV24-1
J gene: TRBJ2-5
D gene: NA

CDR3 protein: CASSPGTVKWDEQYF
CDR3 DNA: TGTGCCAGCAGCCCCGGGACGGTCAAATGGGACGAGCAGTACTTC
clone size: few
V gene: TRBV6-1
J gene: TRBJ2-7
D gene: NA

CDR3 protein: CASSSALRSSYNEQFF
CDR3 DNA: TGTGCCAGCAGCTCCGCATTAAGGAGCTCCTACAATGAGCAGTTCTTC
clone size: few
V gene: TRBV11-3
J gene: TRBJ2-1
D gene: NA

CDR3 protein: CASGLVPGNGYTF
CDR3 DNA: TGTGCTAGTGGTTTGGTTCCGGGGAATGGCTACACCTTC
clone size: NA
V gene: TRBV12-5
J gene: TRBJ1-2
D gene: NA

CDR3 protein: CASSYSAGQPQHF
CDR3 DNA: TGTGCCAGCAGTTACTCAGCTGGGCAGCCCCAGCATTTT
clone size: many
V gene: TRBV6-5
J gene: TRBJ1-5
D gene: NA

CDR3 protein: CASRPAGTGGRDGYTF
CDR3 DNA: TGTGCCAGCAGGCCTGCCGGGACAGGGGGCCGTGATGGCTACACCTTC
clone size: many
V gene: TRBV12-3/TRBV12-4
J gene: TRBJ1-2
D gene: TRBD1

CDR3 protein: CASRNPRDSNTDTQYF
CDR3 DNA: TGTGCCAGCAGAAACCCCAGGGACAGCAACACAGATACGCAGTATTTT
clone size: many
V gene: TRBV28
J gene: TRBJ2-3
D gene: TRBD1

CDR3 protein: CASSSTWTSGRGETQYF
CDR3 DNA: TGTGCCAGCAGCTCCACCTGGACTAGCGGGAGGGGAGAGACCCAGTACTTC
clone size: many
V gene: TRBV11-2
J gene: TRBJ2-5
D gene: TRBD2

CDR3 protein: CASSPGQRGNTIYF
CDR3 DNA: TGTGCCAGCTCACCAGGGCAGCGGGGAAACACCATATATTTT
clone size: NA
V gene: TRBV18
J gene: TRBJ1-3
D gene: NA

CDR3 protein: CATSRESAGDEQFF
CDR3 DNA: TGTGCCACCAGCAGAGAGAGTGCGGGGGACGAGCAGTTCTTC
clone size: many
V gene: TRBV15
J gene: TRBJ2-1
D gene: TRBD2

CDR3 protein: CASSLLRVSVYNEQFF
CDR3 DNA: TGTGCCAGCAGCCTACTGAGGGTTTCCGTCTACAATGAGCAGTTCTTC
clone size: NA
V gene: TRBV5-6
J gene: TRBJ2-1
D gene: NA

CDR3 protein: CASSRQRTNTGELFF
CDR3 DNA: TGTGCCAGCAGCAGACAGAGAACGAACACCGGGGAGCTGTTTTTT
clone size: NA
V gene: TRBV2
J gene: TRBJ2-2
D gene: NA

CDR3 protein: CSAATSGGLQETQFF
CDR3 DNA: TGCAGTGCCGCGACTAGCGGGGGTCTCCAAGAGACCCAGTTCTTC
clone size: NA
V gene: TRBV20-1
J gene: TRBJ2-1
D gene: TRBD2

CDR3 protein: CASSYRGPNTEAFF
CDR3 DNA: TGTGCCAGCAGTTACAGGGGGCCGAACACTGAAGCTTTCTTT
clone size: many
V gene: TRBV12-3/TRBV12-4
J gene: TRBJ1-1
D gene: TRBD1

CDR3 protein: CASTIPLRTGNPNEQFF
CDR3 DNA: TGTGCCAGCACTATCCCGCTCCGGACAGGGAATCCCAATGAGCAGTTCTTC
clone size: many
V gene: TRBV28
J gene: TRBJ2-1
D gene: TRBD1

CDR3 protein: CAISERGSDEQFF
CDR3 DNA: TGTGCCATCAGTGAAAGGGGTTCTGATGAGCAGTTCTTC
clone size: NA
V gene: TRBV10-3
J gene: TRBJ2-1
D gene: NA

CDR3 protein: CASSQEPSPVYEQYF
CDR3 DNA: TGTGCCAGCAGCCAAGAGCCTAGCCCCGTCTACGAGCAGTACTTC
clone size: many
V gene: TRBV3-1
J gene: TRBJ2-7
D gene: NA

CDR3 protein: CSAPDPTGELFF
CDR3 DNA: TGCAGCGCCCCGGACCCGACCGGGGAGCTGTTTTTT
clone size: once
V gene: TRBV29-1
J gene: TRBJ2-2
D gene: NA

CDR3 protein: CASSPGLSHNEQFF
CDR3 DNA: TGTGCCAGCAGTCCGGGTCTAAGCCACAATGAGCAGTTCTTC
clone size: many
V gene: TRBV3-1
J gene: TRBJ2-1
D gene: NA

CDR3 protein: CSALDRVSYGYTF
CDR3 DNA: TGCAGTGCTCTGGACAGGGTGTCCTATGGCTACACCTTC
clone size: few
V gene: TRBV20-1
J gene: TRBJ1-2
D gene: TRBD1

CDR3 protein: CASSPEPGQINQPQHF
CDR3 DNA: TGTGCCAGCAGCCCGGAACCGGGACAGATCAATCAGCCCCAGCATTTT
clone size: many
V gene: TRBV3-1
J gene: TRBJ1-5
D gene: TRBD1